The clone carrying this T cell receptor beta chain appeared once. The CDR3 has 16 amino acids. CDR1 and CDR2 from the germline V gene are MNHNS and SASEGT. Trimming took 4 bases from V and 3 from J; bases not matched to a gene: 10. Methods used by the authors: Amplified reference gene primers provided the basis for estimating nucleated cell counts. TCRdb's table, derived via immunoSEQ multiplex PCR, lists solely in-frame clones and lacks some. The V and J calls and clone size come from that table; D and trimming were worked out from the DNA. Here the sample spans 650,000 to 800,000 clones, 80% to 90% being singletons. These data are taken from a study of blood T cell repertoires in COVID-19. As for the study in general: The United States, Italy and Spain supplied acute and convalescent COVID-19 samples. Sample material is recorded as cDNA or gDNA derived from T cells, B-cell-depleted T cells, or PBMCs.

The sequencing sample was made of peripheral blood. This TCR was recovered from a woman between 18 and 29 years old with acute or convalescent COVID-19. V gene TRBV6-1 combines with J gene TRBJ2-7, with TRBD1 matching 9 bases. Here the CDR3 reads CASSAPDRGDVYEQYF. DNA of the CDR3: TGTGCCAGCAGTGCCCCTGACAGGGGGGACGTCTACGAGCAGTACTTC.